This entry describes one T cell receptor beta chain. The cohort comprised adults aged 18 to 89 years residing in 24 US areas. TCRdb's copy holds only in-frame clones and misses some; the assay was immunoSEQ multiplex PCR. The sample yields 250,000 to 350,000 clones, 70% to 90% seen once. This entry comes from a study of blood T cell repertoires in COVID-19. The CDR3 is 12 amino acids. The J segment lost 8 bases and the V segment lost 6 bases, leaving 6 bases of the junction unmatched. The chain uses TRBV12-3 or TRBV12-4 and TRBJ1-1; 7 bases match TRBD1. Sequencing used PBMCs or T cells enriched from blood (not recorded which). The sequence was collected from a woman aged 18-29 years who had recovered from COVID-19. The CDR3 sequence: CASRYDRVEAFF. The CDR3 DNA is TGTGCCAGCAGGTATGACAGGGTAGAAGCTTTCTTT.